This T cell receptor (beta chain) is drawn from a study of post-analysis software for immune sequencing data. At the level of the study: The cohort encompassed relapsing-remitting, secondary progressive and progressive-relapsing multiple sclerosis disease courses.

Findings of the study overall: Strong co-clustering by F measure linked samples that shared a preparation batch. In patients, about five TRBV segments were more frequent than in controls, with TRBV5-6, TRBV5-1 and TRBV20-1 among them. Controls showed significantly higher normalized Chao1 diversity than did multiple sclerosis patients.

This clonotype turned up a few times. What it binds is not known. Unique molecular identifiers were built into the TCR beta cDNA libraries. The T cell input of about 1 to 10 million gave approximately 460,000 cDNA molecules. TCRdb analysed the PCR reads with MiXCR anew, one entry per CDR3 protein. The table records 650,000 to 850,000 distinct CDR3 sequences, around 45% of them present only once. V was shortened by 1 base and J by 0 bases, with 7 bases between the two germline ends. The CDR3 contains 16 residues. Germline loops: CDR1 SNHLY, CDR2 FYNNEI. This TCR derives from a girl aged 5 to 17 with multiple sclerosis. The sequenced sample consisted of blood. V gene TRBV2 combines with J gene TRBJ2-6; D gene ambiguous. DNA of the CDR3: TGTGCCAGCAGTGAAGACCGGGCCTCTGGGGCCAACGTCCTGACTTTC. It specifies CASSEDRASGANVLTF.